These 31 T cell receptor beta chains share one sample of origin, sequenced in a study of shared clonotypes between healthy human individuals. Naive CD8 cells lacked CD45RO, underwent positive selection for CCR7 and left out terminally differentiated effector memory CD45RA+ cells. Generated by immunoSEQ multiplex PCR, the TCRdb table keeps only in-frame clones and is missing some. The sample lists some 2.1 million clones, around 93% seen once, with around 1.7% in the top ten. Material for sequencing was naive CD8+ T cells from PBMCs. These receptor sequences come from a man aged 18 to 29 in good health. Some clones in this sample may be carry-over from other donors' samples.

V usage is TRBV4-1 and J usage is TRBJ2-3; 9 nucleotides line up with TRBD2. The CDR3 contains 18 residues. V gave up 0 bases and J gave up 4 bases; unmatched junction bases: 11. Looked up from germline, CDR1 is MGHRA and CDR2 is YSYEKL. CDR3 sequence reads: CASSQEGIPSGMADTQYF. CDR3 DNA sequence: TGCGCCAGCAGCCAAGAGGGTATACCTAGCGGGATGGCAGATACGCAGTATTTT.

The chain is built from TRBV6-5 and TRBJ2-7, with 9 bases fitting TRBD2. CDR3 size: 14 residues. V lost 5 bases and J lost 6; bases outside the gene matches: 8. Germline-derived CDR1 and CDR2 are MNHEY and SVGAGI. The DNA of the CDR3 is TGTGCCAGCAGTAGTGTGGCGGGAGGGATCGAGCAGTACTTC. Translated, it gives CASSSVAGGIEQYF.

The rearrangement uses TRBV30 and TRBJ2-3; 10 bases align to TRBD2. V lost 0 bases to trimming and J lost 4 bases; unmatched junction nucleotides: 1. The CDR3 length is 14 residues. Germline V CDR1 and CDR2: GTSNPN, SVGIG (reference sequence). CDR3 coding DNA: TGTGCCTGGAGTGTACTAGCGGGACCAGATACGCAGTATTTT. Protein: CAWSVLAGPDTQYF.

The CDR3 DNA sequence: TGTGCCAGCAGTGAGACCAGGAAGAACACTGAAGCTTTCTTT. Translating gives CASSETRKNTEAFF. The chain employs TRBV25-1 and TRBJ1-1; no clear D gene. Germline CDR1 is MGHDK and CDR2 is SYGVNS. V was clipped by 3 bases and J by 1 base, with 9 bases between them. The CDR3 loop spans 14 amino acids.

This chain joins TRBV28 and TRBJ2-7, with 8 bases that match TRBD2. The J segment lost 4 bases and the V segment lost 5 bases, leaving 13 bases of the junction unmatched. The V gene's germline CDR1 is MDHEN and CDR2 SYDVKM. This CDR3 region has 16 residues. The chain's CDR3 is CASSPAGRGGNYEQYF. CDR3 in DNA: TGTGCCAGCAGTCCGGCTGGCCGGGGGGGGAATTACGAGCAGTACTTC.

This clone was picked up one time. This chain's CDR3 is CASRNRGYNEQFF. The DNA for the CDR3 is TGTGCCAGTCGAAACAGGGGCTACAATGAGCAGTTCTTC. This sequence joins TRBV6-1 and TRBJ2-1; the match to TRBD1 covers 7 bases. V lost 9 bases, J lost 3 bases, and 5 bases stayed unmatched. Looked up from germline, CDR1 is MNHNS and CDR2 is SASEGT. The CDR3 is made up of 13 amino acids.

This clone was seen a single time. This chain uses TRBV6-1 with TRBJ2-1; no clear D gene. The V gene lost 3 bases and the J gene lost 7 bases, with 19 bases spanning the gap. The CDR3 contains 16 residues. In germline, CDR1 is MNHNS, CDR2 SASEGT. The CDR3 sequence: CASSDFGKWVSNEQFF. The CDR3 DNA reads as TGTGCCAGCAGTGATTTTGGGAAGTGGGTATCGAATGAGCAGTTCTTC.

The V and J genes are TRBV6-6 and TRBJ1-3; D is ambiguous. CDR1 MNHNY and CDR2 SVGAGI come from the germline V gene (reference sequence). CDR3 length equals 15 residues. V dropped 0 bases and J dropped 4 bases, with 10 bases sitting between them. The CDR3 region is CASSYSEVRGNTIYF. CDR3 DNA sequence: TGTGCCAGCAGTTACTCCGAGGTTAGGGGAAACACCATATATTTT.

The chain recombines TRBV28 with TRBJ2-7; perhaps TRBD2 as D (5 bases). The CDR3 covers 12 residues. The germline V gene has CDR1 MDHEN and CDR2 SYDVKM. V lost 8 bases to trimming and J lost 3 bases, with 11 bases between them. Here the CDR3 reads CASGSPNYEQYF. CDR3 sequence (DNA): TGTGCCAGCGGGAGTCCCAACTACGAGCAGTACTTC.

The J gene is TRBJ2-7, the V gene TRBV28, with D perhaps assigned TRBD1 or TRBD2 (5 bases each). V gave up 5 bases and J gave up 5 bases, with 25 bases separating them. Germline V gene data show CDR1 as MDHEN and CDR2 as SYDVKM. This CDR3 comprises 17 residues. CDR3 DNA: TGTGCCAGCAGTCTCACCCCTTCCAGGGCGAGGGTGAACGAGCAGTACTTC. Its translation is CASSLTPSRARVNEQYF. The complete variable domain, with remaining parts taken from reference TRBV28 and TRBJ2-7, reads DVKVTQSSRYLVKRTGEKVFLECVQDMDHENMFWYRQDPGLGLRLIYFSYDVKMKEKGDIPEGYSVSREKKERFSLILESASTNQTSMYLCASSLTPSRARVNEQYFGPGTRLTVT.

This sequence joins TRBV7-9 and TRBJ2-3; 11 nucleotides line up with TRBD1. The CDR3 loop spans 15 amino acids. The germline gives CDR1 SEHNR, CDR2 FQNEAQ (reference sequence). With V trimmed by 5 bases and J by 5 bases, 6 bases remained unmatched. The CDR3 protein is CASSPSGTGGDTQYF. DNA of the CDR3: TGTGCCAGCAGCCCCTCCGGGACAGGGGGAGATACGCAGTATTTT.

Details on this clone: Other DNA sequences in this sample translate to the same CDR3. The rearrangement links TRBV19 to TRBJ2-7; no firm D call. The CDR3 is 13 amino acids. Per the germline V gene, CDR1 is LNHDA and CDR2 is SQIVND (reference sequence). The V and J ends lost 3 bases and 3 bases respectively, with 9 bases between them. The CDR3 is CASSIFPSYEQYF. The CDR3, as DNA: TGTGCCAGTAGTATCTTTCCTAGCTACGAGCAGTACTTC.

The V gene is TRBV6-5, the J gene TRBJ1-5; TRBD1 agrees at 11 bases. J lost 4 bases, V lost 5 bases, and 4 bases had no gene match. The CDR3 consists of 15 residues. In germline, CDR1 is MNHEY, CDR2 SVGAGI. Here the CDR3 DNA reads TGTGCCAGCAGTCAAGGGACAGGGGGTAATCAGCCCCAGCATTTT. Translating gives CASSQGTGGNQPQHF.

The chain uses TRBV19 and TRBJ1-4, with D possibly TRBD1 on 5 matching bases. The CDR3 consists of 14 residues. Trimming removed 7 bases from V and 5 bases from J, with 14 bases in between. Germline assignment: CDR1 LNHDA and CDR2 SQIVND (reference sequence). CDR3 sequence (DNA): TGTGCCAGTACCTCTCGTTCAGGGAATGAAAAACTGTTTTTT. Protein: CASTSRSGNEKLFF.

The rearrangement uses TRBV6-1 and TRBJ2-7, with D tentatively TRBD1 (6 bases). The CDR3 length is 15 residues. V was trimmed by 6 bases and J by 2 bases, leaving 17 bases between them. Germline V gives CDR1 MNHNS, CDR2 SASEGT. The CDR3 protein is CASSLQGSLPYEQYF. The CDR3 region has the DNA TGTGCCAGCAGCCTACAGGGCTCTCTCCCCTACGAGCAGTACTTC.

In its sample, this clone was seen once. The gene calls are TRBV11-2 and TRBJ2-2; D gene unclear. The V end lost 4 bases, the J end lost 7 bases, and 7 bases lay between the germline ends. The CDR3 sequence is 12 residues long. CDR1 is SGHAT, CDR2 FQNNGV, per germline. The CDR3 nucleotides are TGTGCCAGCAGCTCCGCCGGCGGGGAGCTGTTTTTT. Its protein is CASSSAGGELFF.

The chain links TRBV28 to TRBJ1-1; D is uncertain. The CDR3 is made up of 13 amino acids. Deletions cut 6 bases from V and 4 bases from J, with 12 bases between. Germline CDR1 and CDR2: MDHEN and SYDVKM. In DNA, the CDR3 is TGTGCCAGCAGAGTGTCCCGCGGCACTGAAGCTTTCTTT. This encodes CASRVSRGTEAFF.

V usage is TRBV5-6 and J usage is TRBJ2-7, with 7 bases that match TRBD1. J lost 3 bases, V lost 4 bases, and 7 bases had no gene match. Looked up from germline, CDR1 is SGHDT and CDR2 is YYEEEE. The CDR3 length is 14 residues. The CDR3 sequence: CASSPDRNFYEQYF. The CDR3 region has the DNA TGTGCCAGCAGCCCGGACAGGAACTTCTACGAGCAGTACTTC.

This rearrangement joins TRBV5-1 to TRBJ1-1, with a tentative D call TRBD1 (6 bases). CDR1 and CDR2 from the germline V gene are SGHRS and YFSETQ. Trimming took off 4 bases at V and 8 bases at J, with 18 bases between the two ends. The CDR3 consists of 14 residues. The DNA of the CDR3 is TGCGCCAGCAGCCCGGAAAGTACAGGGACCGAAGCTTTCTTT. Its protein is CASSPESTGTEAFF.

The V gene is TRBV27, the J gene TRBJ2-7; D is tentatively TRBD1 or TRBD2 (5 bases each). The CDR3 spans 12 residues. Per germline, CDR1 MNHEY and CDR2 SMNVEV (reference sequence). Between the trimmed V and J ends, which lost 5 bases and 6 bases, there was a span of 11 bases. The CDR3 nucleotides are TGTGCCAGCAGTGTGAGGGGTGGCGAGCAGTACTTC. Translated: CASSVRGGEQYF.

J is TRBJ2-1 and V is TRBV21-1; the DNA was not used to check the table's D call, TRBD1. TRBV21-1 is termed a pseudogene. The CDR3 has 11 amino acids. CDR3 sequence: CASSRRGHYLF. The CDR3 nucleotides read TGTGCCAGCAGCAGGAGGGGGCATTACCTCTTC.

In nucleotides, the CDR3 is TGCGCCAGCAGCTTTTATCCCGGGACTAGCGGGAGTGGGGAGACCCAGTACTTC. Protein: CASSFYPGTSGSGETQYF. The rearrangement uses TRBV5-1 and TRBJ2-5; TRBD2 agrees at 14 bases. This CDR3 contains 18 residues. With 2 bases clipped from V and 5 bases from J, the junction kept 11 bases outside the gene matches. Per the germline V gene, CDR1 is SGHRS and CDR2 is YFSETQ.

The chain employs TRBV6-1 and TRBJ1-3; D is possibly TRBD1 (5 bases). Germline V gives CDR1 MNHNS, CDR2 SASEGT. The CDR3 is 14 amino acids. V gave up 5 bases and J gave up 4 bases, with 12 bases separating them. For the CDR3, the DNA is TGTGCCAGCAGTCAGGGCCAAGCGGGAAACACCATATATTTT. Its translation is CASSQGQAGNTIYF.

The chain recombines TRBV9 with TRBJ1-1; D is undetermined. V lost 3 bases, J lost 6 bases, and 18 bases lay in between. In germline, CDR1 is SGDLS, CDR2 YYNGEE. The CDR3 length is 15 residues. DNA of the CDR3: TGTGCCAGCAGCGCGAAGCTCGGACGGGCAGCTGAAGCTTTCTTT. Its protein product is CASSAKLGRAAEAFF.

The CDR3 DNA reads as TGTGCCAGCAGCTCCCGTTGGAACTCCTACGAGCAGTACTTC. This gives the protein CASSSRWNSYEQYF. The chain uses TRBV13 and TRBJ2-7, with D unresolved. V lost 4 bases and J lost 0, with 10 bases in between. The V gene's germline CDR1 is PRHDT and CDR2 FYEKMQ (reference sequence). This CDR3 region has 14 residues. Using reference TRBV13 and TRBJ2-7 for the parts outside the CDR3, the full variable domain is AAGVIQSPRHLIKEKRETATLKCYPIPRHDTVYWYQQGPGQDPQFLISFYEKMQSDKGSIPDRFSAQQFSDYHSELNMSSLELGDSALYFCASSSRWNSYEQYFGPGTRLTVT.

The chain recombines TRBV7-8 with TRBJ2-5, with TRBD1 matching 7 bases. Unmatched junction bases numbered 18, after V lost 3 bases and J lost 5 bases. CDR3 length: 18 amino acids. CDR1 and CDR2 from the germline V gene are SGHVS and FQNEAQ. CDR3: CASSLSVTGATWGETQYF. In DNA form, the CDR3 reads TGTGCCAGCAGCTTGTCGGTCACAGGGGCCACCTGGGGGGAGACCCAGTACTTC.

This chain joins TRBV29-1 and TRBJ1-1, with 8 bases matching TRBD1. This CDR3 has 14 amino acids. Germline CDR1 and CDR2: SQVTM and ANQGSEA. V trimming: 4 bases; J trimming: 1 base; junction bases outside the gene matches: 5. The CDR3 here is CSVAQGGSNTEAFF. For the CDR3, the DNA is TGCAGCGTTGCACAGGGGGGGTCGAACACTGAAGCTTTCTTT.

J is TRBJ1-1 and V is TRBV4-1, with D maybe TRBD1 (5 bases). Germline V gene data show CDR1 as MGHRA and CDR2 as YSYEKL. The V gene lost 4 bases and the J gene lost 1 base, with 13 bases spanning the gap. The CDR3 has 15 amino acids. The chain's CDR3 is CASSPLRGANTEAFF. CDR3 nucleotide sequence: TGCGCCAGCAGCCCCCTAAGGGGCGCGAACACTGAAGCTTTCTTT.

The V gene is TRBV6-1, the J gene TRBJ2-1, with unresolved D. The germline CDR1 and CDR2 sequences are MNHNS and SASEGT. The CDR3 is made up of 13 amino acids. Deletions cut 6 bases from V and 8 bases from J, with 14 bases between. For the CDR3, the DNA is TGTGCCAGCAGACCCAACATTGCAGATGAGCAGTTCTTC. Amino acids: CASRPNIADEQFF.

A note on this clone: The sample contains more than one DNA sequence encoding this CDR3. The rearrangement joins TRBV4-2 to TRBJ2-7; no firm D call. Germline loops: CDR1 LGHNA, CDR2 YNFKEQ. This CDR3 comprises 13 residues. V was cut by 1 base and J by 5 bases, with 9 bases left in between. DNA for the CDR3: TGTGCCAGCAGCCAAGGGGCCGGGCACGAGCAGTACTTC. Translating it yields CASSQGAGHEQYF.

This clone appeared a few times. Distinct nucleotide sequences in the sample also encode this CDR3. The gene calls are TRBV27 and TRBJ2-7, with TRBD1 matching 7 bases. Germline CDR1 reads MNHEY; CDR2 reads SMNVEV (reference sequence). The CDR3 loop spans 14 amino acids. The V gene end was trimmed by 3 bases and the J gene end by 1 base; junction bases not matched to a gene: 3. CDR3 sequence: CASSLLDRSYEQYF. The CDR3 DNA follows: TGTGCCAGCAGTTTGTTGGACAGGTCCTACGAGCAGTACTTC.